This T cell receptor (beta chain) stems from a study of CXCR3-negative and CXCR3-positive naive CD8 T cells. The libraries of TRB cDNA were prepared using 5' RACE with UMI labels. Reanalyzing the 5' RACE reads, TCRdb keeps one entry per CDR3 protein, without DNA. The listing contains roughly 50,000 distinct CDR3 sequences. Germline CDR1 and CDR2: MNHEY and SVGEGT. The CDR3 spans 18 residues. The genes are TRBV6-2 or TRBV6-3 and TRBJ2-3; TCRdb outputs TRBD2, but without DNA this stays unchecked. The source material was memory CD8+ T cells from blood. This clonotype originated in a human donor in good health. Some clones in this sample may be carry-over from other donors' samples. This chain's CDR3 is CASSLVADGGGAVDTQYF.